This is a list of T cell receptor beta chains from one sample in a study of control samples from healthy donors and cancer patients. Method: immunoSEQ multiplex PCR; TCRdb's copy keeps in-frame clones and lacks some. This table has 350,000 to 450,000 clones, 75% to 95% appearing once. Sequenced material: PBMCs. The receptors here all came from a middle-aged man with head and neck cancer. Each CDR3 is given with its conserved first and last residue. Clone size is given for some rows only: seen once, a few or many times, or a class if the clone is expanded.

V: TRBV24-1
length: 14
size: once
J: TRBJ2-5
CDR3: CATSDPGTKETQYF

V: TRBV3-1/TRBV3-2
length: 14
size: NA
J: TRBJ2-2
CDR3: CASSHRQFTGELFF

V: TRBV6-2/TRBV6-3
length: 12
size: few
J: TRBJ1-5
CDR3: CASSYGEQPQHF

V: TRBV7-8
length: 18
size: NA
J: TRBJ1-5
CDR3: CASSLASMGSGLGQPQHF

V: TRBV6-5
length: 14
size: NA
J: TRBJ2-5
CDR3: CASSYGGRKETQYF

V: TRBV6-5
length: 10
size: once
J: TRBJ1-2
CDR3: CASTRTVYTF

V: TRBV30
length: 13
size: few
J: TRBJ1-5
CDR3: CAWSGGSNQPQHF

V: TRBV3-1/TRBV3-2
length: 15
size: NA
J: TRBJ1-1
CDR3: CASSQGGAMNTEAFF

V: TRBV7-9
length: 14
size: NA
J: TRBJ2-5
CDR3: CASSLGTSGETQYF

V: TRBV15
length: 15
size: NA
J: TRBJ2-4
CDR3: CATSNSDSGGGIQYF

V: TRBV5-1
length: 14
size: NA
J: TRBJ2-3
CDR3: CASSTTGVGDTQYF

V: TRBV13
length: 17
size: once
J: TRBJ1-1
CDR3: CASSFGSRGGWGTEAFF

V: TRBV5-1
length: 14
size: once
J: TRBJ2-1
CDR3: CASSLEWSYNEQFF

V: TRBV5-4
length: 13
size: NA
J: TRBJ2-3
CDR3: CASSSPFTDTQYF

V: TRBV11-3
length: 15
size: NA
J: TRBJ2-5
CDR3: CASSLVGGAWETQYF

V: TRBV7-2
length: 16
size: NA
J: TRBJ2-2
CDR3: CASSLFEGYAAGELFF

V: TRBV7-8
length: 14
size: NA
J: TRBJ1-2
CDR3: CASSRGGVVYGYTF

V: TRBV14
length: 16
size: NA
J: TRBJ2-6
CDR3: CASSQTGFSGANVLTF

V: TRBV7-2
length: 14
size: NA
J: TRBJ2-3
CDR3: CASSAAGGGDTQYF

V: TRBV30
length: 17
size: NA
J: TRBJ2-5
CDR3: CAWSVRYGTGTLGAQYF

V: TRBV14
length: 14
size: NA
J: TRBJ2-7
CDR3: CASSFMDRFGEQYF

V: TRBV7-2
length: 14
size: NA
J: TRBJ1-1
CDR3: CASSHPGGNTEAFF

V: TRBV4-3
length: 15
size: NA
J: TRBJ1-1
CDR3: CASSQARQGATEAFF

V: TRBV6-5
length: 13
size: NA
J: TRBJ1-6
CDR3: CASSLGGMPPLHF

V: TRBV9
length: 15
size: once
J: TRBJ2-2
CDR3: CASTRQGANTGELFF

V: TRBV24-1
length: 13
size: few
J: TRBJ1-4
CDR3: CATSERQNEKLFF